This entry is about one T cell receptor (beta chain). The CDR3 has 15 residues. The V end lost 4 bases, the J end lost 5 bases, and 17 bases lay between the germline ends. Germline V lookup: CDR1 SGHTA, CDR2 FQGNSA. The sample originates from a study of T cells after yellow fever vaccination. Overall study context: The authors prepared low-cell-number fractions using SMART-Seq v4 Ultra Low Input.

TCRdb independently ran MiXCR on the 5' RACE reads; one entry per CDR3 protein. The table has roughly 100,000 distinct CDR3 sequences, about 8.8% seen once. Study-level points and caveats: Clonotypes appearing in both CD4 and CD8 compartments existed, and their share was small.

The specimen was CD8+ T cells not binding an NS4B(214-222) dextramer, sorted from PBMCs, collected less than 16 days after the first yellow fever vaccination. The chain employs TRBV7-2 and TRBJ2-5; a possible D gene is TRBD1 (6 bases). The receptor was derived from a man between 18 and 29 years old who received the YFV17D yellow fever vaccine. The CDR3 reads CASSYPGTPWETQYF. The CDR3 region has the DNA TGTGCCAGCAGCTATCCCGGGACACCCTGGGAGACCCAGTACTTC.